A selection of T cell receptor beta chains follows, all from one sample in a study of T cells in localized non-small cell lung cancer. This table comes from immunoSEQ multiplex PCR, and its TCRdb copy is limited to in-frame clones, with some not included. The sample lists tens of thousands of clones; about 88% were seen once. Sequenced material: peripheral blood, taken before any cancer treatment. These receptors all come from a male donor aged 60 or older with stage I lung adenocarcinoma. CDR3s include the opening cysteine and the closing phenylalanine or tryptophan. D genes are given only for firm matches.

v_call	j_call	d_call	cdr3_aa
TRBV4-1	TRBJ1-1	.	CASSQDRGRLVPEAFF
TRBV28	TRBJ2-7	.	CASSLHGQTSSYEQYF
TRBV28	TRBJ1-1	.	CASLSGKIQGYTEAFF
TRBV7-2	TRBJ2-1	.	CASSLVRGGTNEQFF
TRBV4-1	TRBJ1-4	.	CASSHPPNEKLFF
TRBV29-1	TRBJ2-5	.	CSVVKVQETQYF
TRBV11-2	TRBJ2-1	TRBD2	CASSLDPTSGRLGEQFF
TRBV10-3	TRBJ1-1	TRBD1	CAIRAGQTNTEAFF
TRBV5-1	TRBJ2-5	.	CASSLAGGQETQYF
TRBV28	TRBJ2-5	.	CASSLTDREETQYF
TRBV7-2	TRBJ1-5	.	CASSVGVVSNQPQHF
TRBV7-9	TRBJ2-5	.	CASSSLETQYF
TRBV4-3	TRBJ2-2	.	CASRPGTSNTGELFF
TRBV11-2	TRBJ1-5	.	CASSPDRDQPQHF
TRBV6-5	TRBJ1-2	.	CASSYSGVGGYTF
TRBV5-1	TRBJ2-2	TRBD1	CASSYSGTGITGELFF
TRBV30	TRBJ2-7	.	CAWSFDTDSYEQYF
TRBV18	TRBJ2-2	.	CASSLTLDPNTGELFF
TRBV9	TRBJ1-3	.	CASSVASGAGNTIYF
TRBV5-4	TRBJ2-1	.	CASSLEDYNEQFF
TRBV19	TRBJ2-1	TRBD2	CATNPSGSYNEQFF
TRBV5-1	TRBJ2-3	TRBD2	CASSLAAGGMNTQYF
TRBV28	TRBJ2-3	TRBD2	CASSLTSGRAFRTDTQYF
TRBV6-5	TRBJ1-5	.	CASSFLNQPQHF
TRBV10-1	TRBJ1-1	.	CASSQRAQGTEAFF
TRBV19	TRBJ2-4	.	CASSWGNIQYF
TRBV30	TRBJ1-6	.	CAWRADRWNSPLHF
TRBV7-9	TRBJ2-5	.	CASSLGRSFVQETQYF
TRBV10-3	TRBJ1-3	TRBD1	CAIRAGTGENTIYF
TRBV7-2	TRBJ2-3	.	CASSLAARGIGTDTQYF
TRBV25-1	TRBJ2-5	TRBD1	CASSYHRGTKETQYF
TRBV18	TRBJ2-4	.	CASSPQNPGTQNIQYF
TRBV11-2	TRBJ2-7	.	CASSTRTGSYEQYF
TRBV30	TRBJ2-6	TRBD1	CAWSTGGIRSGANVLTF
TRBV7-2	TRBJ2-7	.	CASSLVGISDVESDYEQYF
TRBV7-2	TRBJ2-3	.	CASSPGLGDTQYF
TRBV7-9	TRBJ2-3	.	CASSLIYQTVVSTDTQYF
TRBV7-2	TRBJ1-6	.	CASSRPAGEGDSPLHF
TRBV6-5	TRBJ1-5	TRBD1	CASSRTGFGQPQHF
TRBV10-2	TRBJ2-1	.	CASSDLTGGNNEQFF
TRBV11-3	TRBJ1-1	.	CASSFTQNTEAFF
TRBV28	TRBJ2-1	TRBD2	CASSLSASGGYNEQFF